Listed below are T cell receptor beta chains from one sample, sequenced in a study of PD-1 blockade in classical Hodgkin lymphoma. Method: immunoSEQ multiplex PCR; TCRdb's copy keeps in-frame clones and lacks some. The table records 28,000 or so clones, 72% of them present only once. The sequencing used peripheral blood mononuclear cells (PBMCs), collected before the fourth cycle of nivolumab. The receptor set was obtained from a human donor with classical Hodgkin lymphoma. The CDR3 runs from the conserved cysteine through the conserved F or W. The D gene is left open where the match is weak. Not every row has a clone size; where given, it reads once, few, many or a size class.

v_gene: TRBV5-1; abundance: once; d_gene: TRBD1; j_gene: TRBJ2-1; CDR3aa: CASSSLGQGLNNEQFF; CDR3nt: TGCGCCAGCAGCTCCCTCGGACAGGGATTAAACAATGAGCAGTTCTTC
v_gene: TRBV28; abundance: NA; d_gene: NA; j_gene: TRBJ1-3; CDR3aa: CASSLWVAGNTIYF; CDR3nt: TGTGCCAGCAGTTTATGGGTGGCTGGAAACACCATATATTTT
v_gene: TRBV19; abundance: once; d_gene: NA; j_gene: TRBJ2-7; CDR3aa: CASSIKTSFAQQYF; CDR3nt: TGTGCCAGTAGTATAAAAACCTCCTTTGCCCAGCAGTACTTC
v_gene: TRBV2; abundance: NA; d_gene: TRBD1; j_gene: TRBJ2-7; CDR3aa: CASLTGVGIYEQYF; CDR3nt: TGTGCCAGTCTTACAGGGGTCGGAATCTACGAGCAGTACTTC
v_gene: TRBV19; abundance: few; d_gene: NA; j_gene: TRBJ1-4; CDR3aa: CASRGEDEKLFF; CDR3nt: TGTGCCAGTAGAGGGGAGGATGAAAAACTGTTTTTT
v_gene: TRBV19; abundance: once; d_gene: NA; j_gene: TRBJ2-1; CDR3aa: CASSIETFNEQFF; CDR3nt: TGTGCCAGTAGTATAGAGACTTTCAATGAGCAGTTCTTC
v_gene: TRBV19; abundance: once; d_gene: TRBD1; j_gene: TRBJ2-1; CDR3aa: CASSGTGFSYNEQFF; CDR3nt: TGTGCCAGTAGCGGGACAGGGTTCTCCTACAATGAGCAGTTCTTC
v_gene: TRBV10-3; abundance: NA; d_gene: NA; j_gene: TRBJ1-1; CDR3aa: CAISESIPQLNTEAFF; CDR3nt: TGTGCCATCAGTGAGTCGATCCCGCAGCTGAACACTGAAGCTTTCTTT
v_gene: TRBV30; abundance: NA; d_gene: NA; j_gene: TRBJ2-7; CDR3aa: CAWSVSKSYEQYF; CDR3nt: TGTGCCTGGAGTGTGTCCAAGTCCTACGAGCAGTACTTC
v_gene: TRBV6-6; abundance: NA; d_gene: NA; j_gene: TRBJ1-3; CDR3aa: CASSYPAQLGNTIYF; CDR3nt: TGTGCCAGCAGTTACCCGGCACAGCTTGGAAACACCATATATTTT
v_gene: TRBV4-1; abundance: NA; d_gene: TRBD1; j_gene: TRBJ1-4; CDR3aa: CASSQADRDEKLFF; CDR3nt: TGCGCCAGCAGCCAAGCGGACAGGGACGAAAAACTGTTTTTT
v_gene: TRBV5-5; abundance: NA; d_gene: TRBD2; j_gene: TRBJ2-7; CDR3aa: CASSSGTRDEQYF; CDR3nt: TGTGCCAGCAGCTCGGGGACTAGGGACGAGCAGTACTTC
v_gene: TRBV30; abundance: NA; d_gene: TRBD1; j_gene: TRBJ1-5; CDR3aa: CAWTGGLNQPQHF; CDR3nt: TGTGCCTGGACAGGGGGCCTCAATCAGCCCCAGCATTTT
v_gene: TRBV28; abundance: NA; d_gene: TRBD2; j_gene: TRBJ2-5; CDR3aa: CASSFLVAGGQETQYF; CDR3nt: TGTGCCAGCAGTTTTCTAGTGGCGGGGGGCCAGGAGACCCAGTACTTC
v_gene: TRBV28; abundance: NA; d_gene: NA; j_gene: TRBJ1-5; CDR3aa: CASSLSGAGTQPQHF; CDR3nt: TGTGCCAGCAGTTTGTCAGGGGCAGGTACTCAGCCCCAGCATTTT
v_gene: TRBV6-5; abundance: NA; d_gene: NA; j_gene: TRBJ2-3; CDR3aa: CASSSTIMPTDTQYF; CDR3nt: TGTGCCAGCAGTTCCACTATTATGCCCACAGATACGCAGTATTTT
v_gene: TRBV20-1; abundance: NA; d_gene: NA; j_gene: TRBJ2-5; CDR3aa: CSAEAETQYF; CDR3nt: TGCAGTGCGGAGGCAGAGACCCAGTACTTC
v_gene: TRBV5-4; abundance: NA; d_gene: NA; j_gene: TRBJ2-5; CDR3aa: CASSLTQTQETQYF; CDR3nt: TGTGCCAGCAGCTTGACACAGACACAAGAGACCCAGTACTTC
v_gene: TRBV10-2; abundance: NA; d_gene: TRBD2; j_gene: TRBJ2-7; CDR3aa: CASSPGLTYEQYF; CDR3nt: TGCGCCAGCAGCCCGGGACTAACCTACGAGCAGTACTTC
v_gene: TRBV7-2; abundance: few; d_gene: NA; j_gene: TRBJ2-3; CDR3aa: CASSLFKSGTDTQYF; CDR3nt: TGTGCCAGCAGCTTATTTAAGAGCGGCACAGATACGCAGTATTTT
v_gene: TRBV28; abundance: NA; d_gene: NA; j_gene: TRBJ1-4; CDR3aa: CASTPHPNEKLFF; CDR3nt: TGTGCCAGCACGCCCCATCCTAATGAAAAACTGTTTTTT
v_gene: TRBV5-4; abundance: NA; d_gene: TRBD2; j_gene: TRBJ2-3; CDR3aa: CASSPGGGASTDTQYF; CDR3nt: TGTGCCAGCAGCCCCGGCGGGGGTGCTAGCACAGATACGCAGTATTTT
v_gene: TRBV7-2; abundance: NA; d_gene: TRBD1; j_gene: TRBJ2-5; CDR3aa: CASSLWTGSAQTQYF; CDR3nt: TGTGCCAGCAGCTTATGGACAGGCAGCGCGCAGACCCAGTACTTC
v_gene: TRBV6-6; abundance: NA; d_gene: NA; j_gene: TRBJ1-5; CDR3aa: CASRAGGNQPQHF; CDR3nt: TGTGCCAGCAGGGCCGGGGGCAATCAGCCCCAGCATTTT
v_gene: TRBV14; abundance: NA; d_gene: NA; j_gene: TRBJ2-2; CDR3aa: CASSPAGTGTGELFF; CDR3nt: TGTGCCAGCAGTCCTGCCGGGACTGGCACCGGGGAGCTGTTTTTT
v_gene: TRBV27; abundance: NA; d_gene: NA; j_gene: TRBJ2-2; CDR3aa: CASSYSYFLRGPQNTGELFF; CDR3nt: TGTGCCAGCAGTTATTCATACTTTCTCAGGGGTCCGCAAAACACCGGGGAGCTGTTTTTT
v_gene: TRBV19; abundance: once; d_gene: NA; j_gene: TRBJ1-5; CDR3aa: CASNLQGFNQPQHF; CDR3nt: TGTGCCAGTAACCTACAGGGATTCAATCAGCCCCAGCATTTT
v_gene: TRBV11-2; abundance: NA; d_gene: NA; j_gene: TRBJ1-1; CDR3aa: CASSLLGTLGYMNTEAFF; CDR3nt: TGTGCCAGCAGCTTACTCGGGACACTGGGTTACATGAACACTGAAGCTTTCTTT
v_gene: TRBV5-1; abundance: once; d_gene: TRBD2; j_gene: TRBJ2-7; CDR3aa: CASSPWTSGGPGTSYEQYF; CDR3nt: TGCGCCAGCAGCCCGTGGACTAGCGGGGGCCCCGGCACGTCCTACGAGCAGTACTTC
v_gene: TRBV30; abundance: few; d_gene: NA; j_gene: TRBJ1-2; CDR3aa: CAWSVKDRYGYTF; CDR3nt: TGTGCCTGGAGTGTAAAGGACCGTTATGGCTACACCTTC
v_gene: TRBV28; abundance: once; d_gene: NA; j_gene: TRBJ2-1; CDR3aa: CASKPPGTASGNEQFF; CDR3nt: TGTGCCAGCAAGCCTCCCGGGACCGCCTCTGGCAATGAGCAGTTCTTC
v_gene: TRBV2; abundance: NA; d_gene: TRBD2; j_gene: TRBJ2-5; CDR3aa: CASSSGTRVETQYF; CDR3nt: TGTGCCAGCAGTTCCGGGACTAGAGTAGAGACCCAGTACTTC
v_gene: TRBV7-2; abundance: NA; d_gene: NA; j_gene: TRBJ2-2; CDR3aa: CAARRGPGELFF; CDR3nt: TGTGCCGCAAGACGGGGCCCCGGGGAGCTGTTTTTT
v_gene: TRBV9; abundance: NA; d_gene: NA; j_gene: TRBJ1-6; CDR3aa: CASSGTPSYNSPLHF; CDR3nt: TGTGCCAGCAGCGGTACACCCTCCTATAATTCACCCCTCCACTTT
v_gene: TRBV5-6; abundance: NA; d_gene: TRBD2; j_gene: TRBJ2-5; CDR3aa: CASSSLAGVETQYF; CDR3nt: TGTGCCAGCAGCTCCCTAGCGGGAGTAGAGACCCAGTACTTC
v_gene: TRBV6-6; abundance: NA; d_gene: NA; j_gene: TRBJ1-1; CDR3aa: CASRTTENTEAFF; CDR3nt: TGTGCCAGCAGGACGACAGAGAACACTGAAGCTTTCTTT
v_gene: TRBV6-1; abundance: NA; d_gene: NA; j_gene: TRBJ1-5; CDR3aa: CASSPGINQPQHF; CDR3nt: TGTGCCAGCAGTCCGGGAATTAATCAGCCCCAGCATTTT
v_gene: TRBV29-1; abundance: NA; d_gene: NA; j_gene: TRBJ1-2; CDR3aa: CSVQGRTYGYTF; CDR3nt: TGCAGCGTTCAAGGCCGTACCTATGGCTACACCTTC
v_gene: TRBV6-1; abundance: once; d_gene: NA; j_gene: TRBJ1-2; CDR3aa: CASSEAPRGAGGYTF; CDR3nt: TGTGCCAGCAGTGAAGCGCCGCGGGGGGCGGGAGGCTACACCTTC